One sample yielded the 27 T cell receptor beta chains listed below, sequenced in a study of blood T cells in healthy people across ages. Primers used in a second PCR of roughly 7 to 12 cycles were a sample-barcoded 5' primer and a J-beta primer mix. TCRdb reanalysed the 5' RACE reads using MiXCR and keeps one entry per CDR3 protein. The data contain approximately 800,000 distinct CDR3 sequences, around a quarter of them seen just once; the ten biggest clones take up roughly 3.1%. The same sample was also studied in work on T cells of mothers and their children.

Sequencing input: blood. These receptors originate from a boy younger than 18 in good health.

This clonotype was counted between two and nine times. The CDR3 region is CASSGSVKSSGNTIYF. The CDR3 nucleotides are TGTGCCAGCAGCGGATCAGTGAAGAGCTCTGGAAACACCATATATTTT. This chain joins TRBV7-9 and TRBJ1-3; D is unresolved. The V gene's germline CDR1 is SEHNR and CDR2 FQNEAQ (reference sequence). The CDR3 sequence is 16 residues long. V was cut by 5 bases and J by 0 bases, with 14 bases left in between.

V usage is TRBV20-1 and J usage is TRBJ1-1; D perhaps matches TRBD1 (5 bases). The V and J ends lost 2 bases and 3 bases respectively, with 10 bases between them. Germline lookup yields CDR1 DFQATT and CDR2 SNEGSKA (reference sequence). The CDR3 sequence is 13 residues long. DNA of the CDR3: TGCAGTGCTAGACCGTTGGGGGACACTGAAGCTTTCTTT. Translation gives CSARPLGDTEAFF.

This clonotype came up a few times. This sequence joins TRBV9 and TRBJ1-6; 9 bases align to TRBD1. This CDR3 is built from 15 residues. Germline V gene data show CDR1 as SGDLS and CDR2 as YYNGEE. The V gene end was trimmed by 4 bases and the J gene end by 10 bases; junction bases not matched to a gene: 9. In DNA form, the CDR3 reads TGTGCCAGCAGCACCGAGGGGACAGGGCGATCACCCCTCCACTTT. The encoded protein is CASSTEGTGRSPLHF. Full variable domain (rest looked up from reference TRBV9 and TRBJ1-6): DSGVTQTPKHLITATGQRVTLRCSPRSGDLSVYWYQQSLDQGLQFLIQYYNGEERAKGNILERFSAQQFPDLHSELNLSSLELGDSALYFCASSTEGTGRSPLHFGNGTRLTVT.

About this clonotype itself: This CDR3 fails to terminate in the conserved phenylalanine or tryptophan, so it likely reflects a read error. The rearrangement joins TRBV5-1 to TRBJ1-1; no clear D gene. V was pared by 3 bases and J by 5 bases, with 17 bases between. Germline V gives CDR1 SGHRS, CDR2 YFSETQ. CDR3 length: 15 residues. CDR3 residues: CASSYTGGIGTEAFL. Written as DNA, the CDR3 is TGCGCCAGCAGCTACACGGGTGGTATTGGAACTGAAGCTTTCCTT.

This clonotype was observed a handful of times. The CDR3 DNA sequence: TGTGCCAGCAGCTTGGTGACCTTTAGCCAGGGGGTCAACGAAAAACTGTTTTTT. Its translation is CASSLVTFSQGVNEKLFF. This sequence joins TRBV5-5 and TRBJ1-4, with TRBD1 matching over 7 bases. The germline gives CDR1 SGHKS, CDR2 YYEKEE (reference sequence). V lost 0 bases to trimming and J lost 8 bases; unmatched junction nucleotides: 16. The CDR3 totals 18 residues.

The J gene is TRBJ2-5, the V gene TRBV19; D is undetermined. The CDR3 contains 17 residues. Germline loops: CDR1 LNHDA, CDR2 SQIVND (reference sequence). The ends were cut back, 0 bases at V and 2 bases at J, with 16 bases in the middle. The CDR3 nucleotides read TGTGCCAGTAGTATAGAGTTCGCGGCAGCCTTACAAGAGACCCAGTACTTC. Its protein is CASSIEFAAALQETQYF.

A word on this clonotype: At one boundary the junction diverges from the germline segment, which might be a read error. The chain links TRBV3-1 to TRBJ2-5; D possibly corresponds to TRBD1 (5 bases). This CDR3 spans 15 amino acids. Germline V gene data show CDR1 as LGHDT and CDR2 as YNNKEL (reference sequence). CDR3 region: CASSQDRGTQEAQYF. CDR3 sequence (DNA): TGTGCCAGCAGCCAAGATAGGGGCACCCAAGAGGCCCAGTACTTC.

CDR3 coding DNA: TGTGCCAGCAGCCAAGATGCCTCAGGCTATGGCTACACCTTC. This codes for CASSQDASGYGYTF. The genes are TRBV3-1 and TRBJ1-2; D gene uncertain. Germline assignment: CDR1 LGHDT and CDR2 YNNKEL (reference sequence). V was clipped by 0 bases and J by 4 bases, with 9 bases between them. This CDR3 has 14 residues.

The table lists this clonotype with a few counts. The V call is TRBV9, the J call TRBJ2-5, with D possibly matching TRBD2 (6 bases). Trimming took 0 bases from V and 5 from J, leaving 14 bases between them. CDR3 length equals 15 residues. Germline assignment: CDR1 SGDLS and CDR2 YYNGEE. The CDR3 coding sequence is TGTGCCAGCAGCGTAGGGGGAGGACTGGGGGAGACCCAGTACTTC. Its protein product is CASSVGGGLGETQYF.

J is TRBJ1-2 and V is TRBV10-3; tentative D call: TRBD1 (5 bases). V lost 2 bases and J 4 bases, leaving 20 bases between the germline ends. Germline V lookup: CDR1 ENHRY, CDR2 SYGVKD. The CDR3 totals 17 residues. CDR3 residues: CAISETSWVGTPYGYTF. The CDR3 bases are TGTGCCATCAGTGAGACTTCTTGGGTGGGGACCCCCTATGGCTACACCTTC.

There are a few counts of this clonotype. This chain joins TRBV5-1 and TRBJ2-3; the match to TRBD1 covers 9 bases. CDR1 and CDR2 (germline): SGHRS, YFSETQ. V trimming: 8 bases; J trimming: 3 bases; junction bases outside the gene matches: 7. There are 14 residues in the CDR3. DNA for the CDR3: TGCGCCAGTATTCCGGGACAGGGAACAGATACGCAGTATTTT. Its protein is CASIPGQGTDTQYF.

The CDR3 sequence is CASSTPTGTDTQYF. For the CDR3, the DNA is TGCGCCAGCAGCACTCCGACAGGCACAGATACGCAGTATTTT. This chain joins TRBV5-1 and TRBJ2-3; possibly TRBD1 for D (5 bases). Germline-derived CDR1 and CDR2 are SGHRS and YFSETQ. V dropped 4 bases and J dropped 1 base, with 10 bases sitting between them. There are 14 residues in the CDR3.

This clonotype has at least ten counts. V is TRBV7-6 and J is TRBJ1-2, with 8 positions matching TRBD1. Per the germline V gene, CDR1 is SGHVS and CDR2 is FNYEAQ. The CDR3 totals 14 residues. Trimming took 1 base from V and 6 from J; bases not matched to a gene: 4. The CDR3 region is CASSLDPGGHGYTF. As DNA, the CDR3 is TGTGCCAGCAGCTTAGACCCAGGGGGCCATGGCTACACCTTC. Looking up the rest from reference TRBV7-6 and TRBJ1-2 gives the full variable domain: GAGVSQSPRYKVTKRGQDVALRCDPISGHVSLYWYRQALGQGPEFLTYFNYEAQQDKSGLPNDRFSAERPEGSISTLTIQRTEQRDSAMYRCASSLDPGGHGYTFGSGTRLTVV.

This sequence joins TRBV19 and TRBJ2-3; unclear D gene. Germline loops: CDR1 LNHDA, CDR2 SQIVND (reference sequence). The CDR3 runs 11 residues. V gave up 2 bases and J gave up 6 bases, with 3 bases separating them. The CDR3 nucleotides are TGTGCCAGTAGTATATATGATACGCAGTATTTT. Protein: CASSIYDTQYF.

This clonotype appeared a few times. CDR3 in DNA: TGTGCCAGCAGCCAAACCCCTGAGGCAGGGGGCGTCAACACTGAAGCTTTCTTT. Its protein is CASSQTPEAGGVNTEAFF. The chain uses TRBV14 and TRBJ1-1; 8 nucleotides match TRBD1. The CDR3 extends over 18 amino acids. The V and J ends lost 2 bases and 2 bases, in that order; junction bases with no gene match: 13. Germline loops: CDR1 SGHDN, CDR2 FVKESK.

This clonotype has more than one count but fewer than ten. The CDR3 is CSARVFWTSGGLSYNEQFF. The CDR3 coding sequence is TGCAGTGCTAGAGTCTTTTGGACTAGCGGGGGCCTCTCCTACAATGAGCAGTTCTTC. The chain couples TRBV20-1 to TRBJ2-1; 13 bases agree with TRBD2. Losses at the gene ends were 1 base for V and 0 bases for J; bases not matched to a gene: 9. CDR3 length: 19 amino acids. Germline lookup yields CDR1 DFQATT and CDR2 SNEGSKA (reference sequence).

The chain recombines TRBV2 with TRBJ2-1; no definite D call. The CDR3 covers 13 residues. Germline-derived CDR1 and CDR2 are SNHLY and FYNNEI. With 8 bases removed from V and 0 bases from J, the gap between germline ends came to 8 bases. DNA of the CDR3: TGTGCCAGCGCGATTAGCTCCTACAATGAGCAGTTCTTC. Protein sequence: CASAISSYNEQFF.

The CDR3 nucleotides are TGTGCCAGCTCACCGTACCAACAGGGCTCTGGAAACACCATATATTTT. Residues: CASSPYQQGSGNTIYF. The V gene is TRBV18, the J gene TRBJ1-3; possibly TRBD1 for D (6 bases). V gave up 3 bases and J gave up 0 bases, with 12 bases separating them. The CDR3 is 16 residues long. Looked up from germline, CDR1 is KGHSH and CDR2 is LQKENI. Variable domain in full (rest from reference TRBV18 and TRBJ1-3): NAGVMQNPRHLVRRRGQEARLRCSPMKGHSHVYWYRQLPEEGLKFMVYLQKENIIDESGMPKERFSAEFPKEGPSILRIQQVVRGDSAAYFCASSPYQQGSGNTIYFGEGSWLTVV.

The V call is TRBV4-1, the J call TRBJ2-2, with 7 nucleotides matching TRBD1. The length of the CDR3 is 16 residues. CDR1 MGHRA and CDR2 YSYEKL come from the germline V gene. V shed 5 bases and J 1 base; nucleotides not matched to a gene: 7. The chain's CDR3 is CASSLYRGLNTGELFF. In DNA form, the CDR3 reads TGCGCCAGCAGCTTATACAGGGGCTTGAACACCGGGGAGCTGTTTTTT.

This clonotype occurred a few times. The chain recombines TRBV6-6 with TRBJ2-5; 8 bases are a match to TRBD1. Losses at the gene ends were 11 bases for V and 7 bases for J; bases not matched to a gene: 15. Germline CDR1 is MNHNY and CDR2 is SVGAGI (reference sequence). The CDR3 totals 14 residues. The DNA of the CDR3 is TGTGCCGCCTCTGGGGTGGACAGGGACGGGACCCAGTACTTC. It translates to CAASGVDRDGTQYF.

The sample holds a few counts of this clonotype. The chain is built from TRBV6-1 and TRBJ1-2; 11 nucleotides match TRBD1. This CDR3 has 17 amino acids. With V trimmed by 6 bases and J by 5 bases, 14 bases remained unmatched. Looked up from germline, CDR1 is MNHNS and CDR2 is SASEGT. CDR3 nucleotides: TGTGCCAGCAGCCTTCTCGGACAGGGGGCTTTGGGGTATGGCTACACCTTC. Encoded protein: CASSLLGQGALGYGYTF.

This clonotype turned up a few times. The chain recombines TRBV29-1 with TRBJ2-1; D is perhaps TRBD2 (6 bases). Trimming left V 8 bases short and J 7 bases short, with 18 bases between. CDR1 is SQVTM and CDR2 is ANQGSEA in the germline V gene. CDR3 length: 13 amino acids. For the CDR3, the DNA is TGCAGCAACCGGCCGCGGGGCAGGAATGAGCAGTTCTTC. Amino acids: CSNRPRGRNEQFF.

There are a few counts of this clonotype. The rearrangement joins TRBV28 to TRBJ2-5; D ambiguous. Germline loops: CDR1 MDHEN, CDR2 SYDVKM. Trimming took off 1 base at V and 0 bases at J, with 12 bases between the two ends. The CDR3 is 16 amino acids. The CDR3 region is CASSLSAYGYQETQYF. The CDR3 DNA follows: TGTGCCAGCAGTTTATCCGCATACGGGTACCAAGAGACCCAGTACTTC.

The J gene is TRBJ1-4, the V gene TRBV4-1; 9 bases align to TRBD1. Losses at the gene ends were 7 bases for V and 4 bases for J; bases not matched to a gene: 7. Germline V lookup: CDR1 MGHRA, CDR2 YSYEKL. The CDR3 length is 15 residues. The CDR3 is CASTGQGRDNEKLFF. DNA of the CDR3: TGCGCCAGCACGGGACAGGGAAGGGATAATGAAAAACTGTTTTTT.

The chain has TRBV10-3 and TRBJ1-4; 8 nucleotides match TRBD1. CDR3 length: 15 residues. The germline gives CDR1 ENHRY, CDR2 SYGVKD. Germline trimming cut 0 bases from V and 7 bases from J; bases unmatched to any gene: 4. CDR3 loop: CAISESRTGSEKLFF. The CDR3 bases are TGTGCCATCAGTGAGTCAAGGACAGGGTCTGAAAAACTGTTTTTT.

The sample holds a few counts of this clonotype. The CDR3: CASSEALGLGETQYF. CDR3 bases: TGTGCCAGCAGTGAAGCGCTCGGACTTGGGGAGACCCAGTACTTC. The gene calls are TRBV6-1 and TRBJ2-5; the D gene is possibly TRBD2 (5 bases). Germline V gene sequence: CDR1 MNHNS, CDR2 SASEGT. The CDR3 contains 15 residues. Trimming stripped 0 bases from V and 5 bases from J, with 13 bases between.

This chain's CDR3 is CSVAGTGASETQYF. Written as DNA, the CDR3 is TGCAGCGTAGCCGGGACAGGGGCTTCGGAGACCCAGTACTTC. This chain joins TRBV29-1 and TRBJ2-5; 10 nucleotides agree with TRBD1. The CDR3 contains 14 residues. Germline-derived CDR1 and CDR2 are SQVTM and ANQGSEA. Trimming took 6 bases from V and 5 from J; bases not matched to a gene: 9.